This T cell receptor beta chain came from a study of human T cells and chemical hapten exposure. The CDR3 extends over 12 amino acids. Germline V gene data show CDR1 as LGHNA and CDR2 as YNFKEQ. V lost 1 base, J lost 5 bases, and 6 bases lay in between. TCRdb reprocessed the RACE reads via MiXCR and lists one record per CDR3 protein. The sample records 130,000 or so distinct CDR3 sequences, approximately 10% being singletons. Time point given: patch test 3, about 24 weeks after DPC sensitization. Noted treatment: therapeutic diphenylcyclopropenone sensitization with weekly scalp DPC. Sequenced here: whole blood, sampled in connection with sensitization to the hapten diphenylcyclopropenone (DPC). The chain is built from TRBV4-2 and TRBJ2-7; D not certain. This sequence was found in a woman aged 50 to 60 with alopecia areata. Some clones in this sample may be carry-over from other donors' samples. CDR3 residues: CASSQGVNEQYF. As DNA, the CDR3 is TGTGCCAGCAGCCAAGGTGTTAACGAGCAGTACTTC.